The clone carrying this T cell receptor (beta chain) was recorded a few times. Its target is not known. The germline V gene has CDR1 MNHEY and CDR2 SMNVEV (reference sequence). This CDR3 region has 18 residues. V shed 3 bases and J 4 bases; nucleotides not matched to a gene: 14. This record belongs to a study of CD8+ T cells in alopecia areata. In the study overall: Treatment of the treated patients consisted of oral tofacitinib, 5 to 10 mg twice daily.

As to treatment: oral pan-JAK inhibitor, 5-10 mg twice daily. Those with alopecia areata gave lesional scalp punch biopsies and peripheral blood. Study-wide results and limits: Only a single nonresponder existed, so baseline CD8+ expansion links stay unclear. Especially in alopecia totalis/universalis, lesional scalp showed greater clonality than normal scalp did.

In each case, RNA was isolated and then reverse transcribed into cDNA as the sequencing template. TCRdb's copy holds only in-frame clones and misses some; the assay was immunoSEQ multiplex PCR. The data contain roughly 120,000 clones, 50% to 75% of them singletons. The input for sequencing was CD8+ T cells sorted from blood, taken at week 4, from a patient treated with tofacitinib. This sequence joins TRBV27 and TRBJ2-3, with TRBD1 matching 9 bases. This receptor was taken from a human donor with alopecia areata. CDR3 protein: CASSFGRLGTGRADTQYF. CDR3 DNA: TGTGCCAGCAGTTTCGGTCGGTTGGGGACAGGGCGCGCAGATACGCAGTATTTT.